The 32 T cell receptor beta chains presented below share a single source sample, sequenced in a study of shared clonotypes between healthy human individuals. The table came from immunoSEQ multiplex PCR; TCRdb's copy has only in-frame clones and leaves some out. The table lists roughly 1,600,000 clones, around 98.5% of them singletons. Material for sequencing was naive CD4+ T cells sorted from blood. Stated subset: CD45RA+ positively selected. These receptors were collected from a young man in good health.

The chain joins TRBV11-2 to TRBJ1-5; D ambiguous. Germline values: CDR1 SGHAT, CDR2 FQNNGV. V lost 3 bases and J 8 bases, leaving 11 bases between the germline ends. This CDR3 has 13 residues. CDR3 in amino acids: CASSFRPGEPQHF. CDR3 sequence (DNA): TGTGCCAGCAGCTTCCGTCCCGGGGAGCCCCAGCATTTT.

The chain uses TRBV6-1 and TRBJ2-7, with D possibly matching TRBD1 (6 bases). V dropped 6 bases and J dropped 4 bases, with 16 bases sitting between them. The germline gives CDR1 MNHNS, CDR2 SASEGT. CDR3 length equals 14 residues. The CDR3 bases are TGTGCCAGCAGCAGGGACATAGGCCTATACGAGCAGTACTTC. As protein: CASSRDIGLYEQYF.

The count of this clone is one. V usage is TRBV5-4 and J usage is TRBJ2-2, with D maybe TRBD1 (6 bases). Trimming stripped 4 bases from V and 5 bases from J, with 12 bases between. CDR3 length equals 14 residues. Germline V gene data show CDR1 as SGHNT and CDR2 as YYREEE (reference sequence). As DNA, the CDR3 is TGTGCCAGCAGCAGGGGGATTGTGACCGGGGAGCTGTTTTTT. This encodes CASSRGIVTGELFF.

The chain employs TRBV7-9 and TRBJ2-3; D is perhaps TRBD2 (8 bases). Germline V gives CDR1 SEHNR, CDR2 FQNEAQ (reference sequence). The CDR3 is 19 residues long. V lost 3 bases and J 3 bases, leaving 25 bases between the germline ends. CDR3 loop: CASSLTGLLAGGRTDTQYF. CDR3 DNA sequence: TGTGCCAGCAGCTTGACAGGGTTGCTTGCGGGAGGTAGGACAGATACGCAGTATTTT.

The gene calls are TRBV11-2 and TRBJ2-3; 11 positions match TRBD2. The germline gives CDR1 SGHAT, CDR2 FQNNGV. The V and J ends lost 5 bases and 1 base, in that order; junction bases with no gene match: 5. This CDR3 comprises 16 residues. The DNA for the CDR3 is TGTGCCAGCAGCCCTCGACTAGCGGGGCGCACAGATACGCAGTATTTT. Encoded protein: CASSPRLAGRTDTQYF.

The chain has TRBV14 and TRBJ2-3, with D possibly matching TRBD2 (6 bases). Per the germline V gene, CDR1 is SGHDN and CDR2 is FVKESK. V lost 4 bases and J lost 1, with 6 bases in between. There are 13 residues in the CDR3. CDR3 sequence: CASSRGGTDTQYF. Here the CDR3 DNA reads TGTGCCAGCAGCCGCGGGGGCACAGATACGCAGTATTTT.

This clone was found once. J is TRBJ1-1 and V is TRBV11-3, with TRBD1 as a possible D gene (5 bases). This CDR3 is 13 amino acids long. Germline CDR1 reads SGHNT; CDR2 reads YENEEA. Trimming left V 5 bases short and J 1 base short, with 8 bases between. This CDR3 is CASSQGRNTEAFF. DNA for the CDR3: TGTGCCAGCAGCCAGGGCCGGAACACTGAAGCTTTCTTT.

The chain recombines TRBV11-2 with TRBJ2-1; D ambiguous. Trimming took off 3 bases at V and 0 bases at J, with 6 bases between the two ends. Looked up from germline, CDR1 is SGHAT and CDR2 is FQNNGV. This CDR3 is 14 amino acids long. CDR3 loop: CASSFKSSYNEQFF. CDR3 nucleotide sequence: TGTGCCAGCAGCTTTAAAAGCTCCTACAATGAGCAGTTCTTC.

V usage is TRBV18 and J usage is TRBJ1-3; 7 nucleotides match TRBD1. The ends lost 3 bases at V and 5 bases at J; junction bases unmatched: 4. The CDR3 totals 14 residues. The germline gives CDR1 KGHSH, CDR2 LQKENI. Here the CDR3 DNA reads TGTGCCAGCTCACCGATGACAGGGAGAAACACCATATATTTT. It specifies CASSPMTGRNTIYF.

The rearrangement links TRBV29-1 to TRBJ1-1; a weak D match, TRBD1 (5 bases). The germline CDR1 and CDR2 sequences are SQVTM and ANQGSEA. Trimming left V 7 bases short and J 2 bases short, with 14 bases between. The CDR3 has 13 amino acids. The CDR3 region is CSGNRRLNTEAFF. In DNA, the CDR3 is TGCAGCGGTAACAGGCGCCTAAACACTGAAGCTTTCTTT.

The CDR3 here is CASSPQGVAGNEQFF. CDR3 DNA sequence: TGTGCCAGCTCACCACAGGGGGTTGCAGGCAATGAGCAGTTCTTC. The chain employs TRBV18 and TRBJ2-1, with D maybe TRBD1 (6 bases). This CDR3 spans 15 amino acids. The V end lost 1 base, the J end lost 6 bases, and 13 bases lay between the germline ends. Germline V gene data show CDR1 as KGHSH and CDR2 as LQKENI.

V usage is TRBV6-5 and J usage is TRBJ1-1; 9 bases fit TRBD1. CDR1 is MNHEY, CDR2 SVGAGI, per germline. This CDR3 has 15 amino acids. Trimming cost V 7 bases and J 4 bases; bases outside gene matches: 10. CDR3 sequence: CASTSGQGDFTEAFF. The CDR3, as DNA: TGTGCCAGCACTTCGGGACAGGGAGATTTCACTGAAGCTTTCTTT.

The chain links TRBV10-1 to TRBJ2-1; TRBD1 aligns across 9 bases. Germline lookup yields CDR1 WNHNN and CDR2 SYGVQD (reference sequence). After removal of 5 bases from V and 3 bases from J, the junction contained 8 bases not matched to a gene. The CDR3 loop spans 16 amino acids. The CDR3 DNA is TGCGCCAGCAGTTCAACAGGGGGCGAGATCTACAATGAGCAGTTCTTC. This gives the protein CASSSTGGEIYNEQFF.

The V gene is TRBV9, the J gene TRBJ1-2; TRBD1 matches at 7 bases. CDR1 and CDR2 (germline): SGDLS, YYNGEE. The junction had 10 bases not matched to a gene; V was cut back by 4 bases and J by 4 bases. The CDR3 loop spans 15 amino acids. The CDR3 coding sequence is TGTGCCAGCAGCCCAGGGACAGCGACCTCCTATGGCTACACCTTC. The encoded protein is CASSPGTATSYGYTF.

The CDR3 region has the DNA TGTGCCAGCAGCTTGGGGCTAGCGGGAGGGCTTGGCACAGATACGCAGTATTTT. Its translation is CASSLGLAGGLGTDTQYF. The chain joins TRBV5-6 to TRBJ2-3, with TRBD2 matching 12 bases. Germline-derived CDR1 and CDR2 are SGHDT and YYEEEE. V dropped 0 bases and J dropped 1; count of bases not matched to a gene: 6. This CDR3 region has 18 residues.

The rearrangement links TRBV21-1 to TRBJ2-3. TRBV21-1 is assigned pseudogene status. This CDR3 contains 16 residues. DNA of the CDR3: TGTGCCAGCAGCATACGGGCGGCTCGAGGCGCAGATACGCAGTATTTT. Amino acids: CASSIRAARGADTQYF.

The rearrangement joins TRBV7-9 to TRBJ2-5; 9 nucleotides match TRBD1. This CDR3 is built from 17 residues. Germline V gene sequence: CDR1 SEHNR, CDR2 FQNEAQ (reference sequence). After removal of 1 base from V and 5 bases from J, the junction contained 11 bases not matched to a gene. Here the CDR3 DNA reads TGTGCCAGCAGCTTAGTCTCCGGGACAGGGAGGGAGGAGACCCAGTACTTC. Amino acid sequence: CASSLVSGTGREETQYF.

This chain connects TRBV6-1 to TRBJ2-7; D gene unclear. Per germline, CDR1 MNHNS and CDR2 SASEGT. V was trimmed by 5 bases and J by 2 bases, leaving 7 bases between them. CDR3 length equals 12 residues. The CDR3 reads CASSPPAYEQYF. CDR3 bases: TGTGCCAGCAGTCCCCCGGCCTACGAGCAGTACTTC.

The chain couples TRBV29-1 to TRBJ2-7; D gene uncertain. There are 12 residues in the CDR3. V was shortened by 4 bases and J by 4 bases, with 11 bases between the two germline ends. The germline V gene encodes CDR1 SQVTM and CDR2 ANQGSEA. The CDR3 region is CSVAVSLYEQYF. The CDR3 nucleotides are TGCAGCGTTGCAGTGTCCCTATACGAGCAGTACTTC.

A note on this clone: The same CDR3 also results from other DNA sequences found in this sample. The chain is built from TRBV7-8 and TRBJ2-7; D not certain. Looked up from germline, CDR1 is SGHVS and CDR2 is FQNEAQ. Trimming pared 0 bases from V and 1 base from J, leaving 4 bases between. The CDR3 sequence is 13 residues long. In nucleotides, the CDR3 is TGTGCCAGCAGCTTAGCGATATCCTACGAGCAGTACTTC. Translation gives CASSLAISYEQYF.

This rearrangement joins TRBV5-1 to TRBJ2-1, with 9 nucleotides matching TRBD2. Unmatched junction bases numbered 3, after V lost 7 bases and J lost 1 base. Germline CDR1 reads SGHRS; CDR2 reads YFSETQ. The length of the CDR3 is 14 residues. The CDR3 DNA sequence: TGCGCCAGCCGTAGCGGGAGTTCCTACAATGAGCAGTTCTTC. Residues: CASRSGSSYNEQFF. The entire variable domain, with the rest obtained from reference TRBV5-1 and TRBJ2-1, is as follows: KAGVTQTPRYLIKTRGQQVTLSCSPISGHRSVSWYQQTPGQGLQFLFEYFSETQRNKGNFPGRFSGRQFSNSRSEMNVSTLELGDSALYLCASRSGSSYNEQFFGPGTRLTVL.

CDR3 coding DNA: TGTGCCAGCTCACCACGGACAGGGTTCCGAGGGTACTACGAGCAGTACTTC. Its translation is CASSPRTGFRGYYEQYF. The J gene is TRBJ2-7, the V gene TRBV18; TRBD1 matches 8 bases. Trimming cost V 1 base and J 3 bases; bases outside gene matches: 11. The germline gives CDR1 KGHSH, CDR2 LQKENI. The CDR3 has 17 amino acids. Looking up the rest from reference TRBV18 and TRBJ2-7 gives the full variable domain: NAGVMQNPRHLVRRRGQEARLRCSPMKGHSHVYWYRQLPEEGLKFMVYLQKENIIDESGMPKERFSAEFPKEGPSILRIQQVVRGDSAAYFCASSPRTGFRGYYEQYFGPGTRLTVT.

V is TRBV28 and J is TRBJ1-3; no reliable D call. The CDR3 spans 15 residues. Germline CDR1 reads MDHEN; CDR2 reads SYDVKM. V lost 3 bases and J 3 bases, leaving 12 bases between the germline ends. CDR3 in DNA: TGTGCCAGCAGTTTGGGTCCCCCTCGTGGAAACACCATATATTTT. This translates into CASSLGPPRGNTIYF.

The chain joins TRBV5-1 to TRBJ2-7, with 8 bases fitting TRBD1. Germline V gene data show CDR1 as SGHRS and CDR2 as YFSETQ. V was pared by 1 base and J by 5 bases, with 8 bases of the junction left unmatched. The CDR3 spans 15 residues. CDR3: CASSLKTGGQNEQYF. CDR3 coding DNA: TGCGCCAGCAGCTTGAAAACAGGGGGGCAGAACGAGCAGTACTTC.

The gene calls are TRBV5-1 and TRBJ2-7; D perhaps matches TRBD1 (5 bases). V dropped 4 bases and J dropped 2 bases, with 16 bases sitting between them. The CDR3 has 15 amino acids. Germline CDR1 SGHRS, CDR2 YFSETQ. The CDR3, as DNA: TGCGCCAGCAGCCCAACAGGTCTGCCCACCTACGAGCAGTACTTC. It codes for CASSPTGLPTYEQYF.

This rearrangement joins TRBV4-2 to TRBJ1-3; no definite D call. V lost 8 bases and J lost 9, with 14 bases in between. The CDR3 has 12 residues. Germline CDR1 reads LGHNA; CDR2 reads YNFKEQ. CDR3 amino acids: CASSNLLGTIYF. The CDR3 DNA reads TGTGCCAGCTCGAATCTTCTAGGCACCATATATTTT.

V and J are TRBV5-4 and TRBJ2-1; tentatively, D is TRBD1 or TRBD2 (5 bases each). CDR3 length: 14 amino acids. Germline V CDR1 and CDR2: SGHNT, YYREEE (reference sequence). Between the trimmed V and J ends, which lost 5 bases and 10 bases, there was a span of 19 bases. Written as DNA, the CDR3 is TGTGCCAGCAGACAACCGGGACCCGGTCCGGAGCAGTTCTTC. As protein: CASRQPGPGPEQFF. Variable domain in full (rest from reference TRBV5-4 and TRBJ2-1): ETGVTQSPTHLIKTRGQQVTLRCSSQSGHNTVSWYQQALGQGPQFIFQYYREEENGRGNFPPRFSGLQFPNYSSELNVNALELDDSALYLCASRQPGPGPEQFFGPGTRLTVL.

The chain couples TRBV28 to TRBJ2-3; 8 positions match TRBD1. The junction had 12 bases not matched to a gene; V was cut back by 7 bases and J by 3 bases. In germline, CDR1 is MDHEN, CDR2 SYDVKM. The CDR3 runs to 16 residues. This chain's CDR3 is CASNLDRVTYTDTQYF. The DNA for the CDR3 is TGTGCCAGCAACTTGGACAGGGTCACCTATACAGATACGCAGTATTTT.

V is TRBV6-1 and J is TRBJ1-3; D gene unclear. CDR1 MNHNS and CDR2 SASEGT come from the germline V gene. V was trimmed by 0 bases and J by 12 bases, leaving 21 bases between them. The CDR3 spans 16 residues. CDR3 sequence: CASSEALGRPQMGIYF. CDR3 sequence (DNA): TGTGCCAGCAGTGAAGCTTTGGGCAGGCCGCAAATGGGCATATATTTT.

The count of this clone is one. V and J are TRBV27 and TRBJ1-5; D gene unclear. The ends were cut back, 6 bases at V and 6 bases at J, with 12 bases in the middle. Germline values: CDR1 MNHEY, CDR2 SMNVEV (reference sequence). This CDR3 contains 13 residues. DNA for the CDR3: TGTGCCAGCAGCCCCCTGACGGGTCAGCCCCAGCATTTT. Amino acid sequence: CASSPLTGQPQHF.

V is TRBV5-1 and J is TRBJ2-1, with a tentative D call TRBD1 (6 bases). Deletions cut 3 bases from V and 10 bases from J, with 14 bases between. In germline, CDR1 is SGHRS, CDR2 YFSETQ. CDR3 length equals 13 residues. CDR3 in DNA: TGCGCCAGCAGCTCTAGACCAGGGGACGAGCAGTTCTTC. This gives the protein CASSSRPGDEQFF.

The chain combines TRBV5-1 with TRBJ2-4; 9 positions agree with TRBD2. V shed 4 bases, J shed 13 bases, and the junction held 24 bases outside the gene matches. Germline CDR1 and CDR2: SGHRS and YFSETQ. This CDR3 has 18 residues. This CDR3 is CASSPRGVAGEYRVVQYF. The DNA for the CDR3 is TGCGCCAGCAGCCCCCGTGGGGTAGCGGGAGAATATAGGGTCGTCCAGTACTTC.